The rows below give T cell receptor beta chains drawn from one sample of a study of T cell repertoires in cytomegalovirus infection. TCRdb re-called the reads through MiXCR, storing one row per CDR3 protein. The profile shows 500,000 to 600,000 distinct CDR3 sequences, 16% of them singletons. The specimen was CD8+ T cells from PBMCs. The origin of the receptors is a human donor in good health (CMV status not recorded). Some clones in this sample may be carry-over from other donors' samples. Both conserved end residues are part of each CDR3. The order of the fields is clone size, V gene, J gene, D gene, CDR3 DNA, CDR3 protein. D genes are given only for firm matches. Expanded clones are given a class, and other clones once, few, many or no size at all.

>.|TRBV19|TRBJ2-3|.
TGTGCCAGTAGTGAGCCGGGGGATACGCAGTATTTT
CASSEPGDTQYF
>few|TRBV2|TRBJ2-1|.
TGTGCCAGCAGTGAAGGGGGCGGGATCTACAATGAGCAGTTCTTC
CASSEGGGIYNEQFF
>.|TRBV18|TRBJ2-3|TRBD2
TGTGCCAGCTCATCCGGGACTAGCGGGAGATTGGGCACAGATACGCAGTATTTT
CASSSGTSGRLGTDTQYF
>.|TRBV9|TRBJ1-5|TRBD1
TGTGCCAGCAGCTCGACAGGGGGAGGTAATCAGCCCCAGCATTTT
CASSSTGGGNQPQHF
>.|TRBV29-1|TRBJ1-1|.
TGCAGCGTTGAAGAGGGCTTTAACACTGAAGCTTTCTTT
CSVEEGFNTEAFF
>.|TRBV6-5|TRBJ2-7|.
TGTGCCAGCAGTTACTCCCCCAGGGGGGGGAACGAGCAGTACTTC
CASSYSPRGGNEQYF
>few|TRBV6-5|TRBJ1-3|TRBD1
TGTGCCAGCAGTTACTTTGGGGACAGCTCTGGAAACACCATATATTTT
CASSYFGDSSGNTIYF
>.|TRBV28|TRBJ1-2|.
TGTGCCAGCAGTTTAGGATTACTCTCAGGCAGCCCCAACTATGGCTACACCTTC
CASSLGLLSGSPNYGYTF
>.|TRBV5-5|TRBJ2-5|TRBD2
TGTGCCAGCAGCCCTCGGACTAGCGGGATCCAAGAGACCCAGTACTTC
CASSPRTSGIQETQYF
>many|TRBV7-9|TRBJ1-1|.
TGTGCCAGCAGCTTAGCGCTGGCACGAAAAACAGAAGCTTTCTTT
CASSLALARKTEAFF
>many|TRBV6-1|TRBJ2-7|.
TGTGCCAGCAGCTACGAGCAGTACTTC
CASSYEQYF
>.|TRBV12-3/TRBV12-4|TRBJ1-2|.
TGTGCCAGCACCCCGGGGAGTATCTATGGCTACACCTTC
CASTPGSIYGYTF
>many|TRBV5-6|TRBJ2-1|TRBD2
TGTGCCAGCAGCCCGGGGACTAGCGGTAAACAGTTCTTC
CASSPGTSGKQFF
>few|TRBV24-1|TRBJ2-3|TRBD1
TGTGCCACCAGCAGCAAAACAGGGGAGGATACGCAGTATTTT
CATSSKTGEDTQYF
>many|TRBV4-2|TRBJ2-1|.
TGTGCCAGCAGCCAAATAGGACTCGAAAGCTCCTACAATGAGCAGTTCTTC
CASSQIGLESSYNEQFF
>.|TRBV7-9|TRBJ2-7|.
TGTGCCAGCAGCTTAGAAGCGGGTGACGAGCAGTACTTC
CASSLEAGDEQYF
>few|TRBV14|TRBJ2-1|TRBD2
TGTGCCAGCACCCCGACGAGCGGGAGCACCTACAATGAGCAGTTCTTC
CASTPTSGSTYNEQFF
>few|TRBV7-3|TRBJ2-5|TRBD2
TGTGCCAGCAGTCTCCTGGGAGCGGGAGGTGAGACCCAGTACTTC
CASSLLGAGGETQYF
>many|TRBV28|TRBJ1-1|.
TGTGCCAGCAGTTTCCCCGGGCCCGTTTTCCCAAAGGACACTGAAGCTTTCTTT
CASSFPGPVFPKDTEAFF
>.|TRBV29-1|TRBJ1-1|.
TGCAGCGCCAACGAGGGGTTGAACACTGAAGCTTTCTTT
CSANEGLNTEAFF
>.|TRBV28|TRBJ1-6|.
TGTGCCAGCAGTAAAAGGGACATGCGCTCCTATAATTCACCCCTCCACTTT
CASSKRDMRSYNSPLHF
>few|TRBV7-8|TRBJ2-7|.
TGTGCCAGCAGACAGGGAGGGGAGTACGAGCAGTACTTC
CASRQGGEYEQYF
>few|TRBV6-5|TRBJ2-5|.
TGTGCCAGCAGACGGGGGAACCAAGAGACCCAGTACTTC
CASRRGNQETQYF
>few|TRBV2|TRBJ2-7|.
TGTGCCAGCAGTGAAGAGGGTCCCCCCTACGAGCAGTACTTC
CASSEEGPPYEQYF